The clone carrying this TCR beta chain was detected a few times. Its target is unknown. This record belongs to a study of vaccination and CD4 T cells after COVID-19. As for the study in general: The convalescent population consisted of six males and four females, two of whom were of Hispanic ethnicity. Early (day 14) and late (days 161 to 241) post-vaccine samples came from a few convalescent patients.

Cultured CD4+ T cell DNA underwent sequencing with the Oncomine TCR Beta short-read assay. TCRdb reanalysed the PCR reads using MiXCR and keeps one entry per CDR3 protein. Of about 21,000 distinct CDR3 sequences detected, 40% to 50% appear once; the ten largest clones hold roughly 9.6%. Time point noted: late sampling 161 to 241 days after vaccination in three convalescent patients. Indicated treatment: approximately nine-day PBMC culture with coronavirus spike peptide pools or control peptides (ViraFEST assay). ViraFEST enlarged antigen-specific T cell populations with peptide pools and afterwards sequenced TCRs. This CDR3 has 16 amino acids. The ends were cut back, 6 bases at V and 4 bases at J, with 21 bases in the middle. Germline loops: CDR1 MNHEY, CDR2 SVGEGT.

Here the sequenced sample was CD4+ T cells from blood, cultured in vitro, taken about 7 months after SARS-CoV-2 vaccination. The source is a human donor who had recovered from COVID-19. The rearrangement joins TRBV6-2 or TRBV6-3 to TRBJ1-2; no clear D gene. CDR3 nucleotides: TGTGCCAGCAGACCCCCGGAGGGCCGGCGCGGCTATGGCTACACCTTC. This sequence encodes CASRPPEGRRGYGYTF.